The 21 T cell receptor beta chains given below trace back to one sample, sequenced in a study of CD8+ T cells in alopecia areata. The treatment: oral pan-JAK inhibitor, 5-10 mg twice daily. RNA was extracted and reverse transcribed into cDNA as the sequencing template. Measured with immunoSEQ multiplex PCR; TCRdb has only the in-frame clones, and not every one. The table shows over 95,000 clones, with about 64% occurring only once. The sample consisted of CD8+ T cells sorted from blood, taken at week 4, from a patient treated with tofacitinib. These TCRs come from a human donor with alopecia areata.

The J gene is TRBJ1-2, the V gene TRBV4-3; D may be TRBD1 (6 bases). This CDR3 has 15 residues. In germline, CDR1 is LGHNA, CDR2 YSLEER. V shed 6 bases and J shed 6 bases, with 20 bases lying between them. The CDR3 sequence: CASRQERDTRDGYTF. The CDR3 DNA reads TGCGCCAGCAGACAGGAGAGGGACACTAGGGATGGCTACACCTTC.

The chain uses TRBV4-2 and TRBJ1-2; 7 nucleotides match TRBD1. The V gene's germline CDR1 is LGHNA and CDR2 YNFKEQ. The J segment lost 2 bases and the V segment lost 3 bases, leaving 6 bases of the junction unmatched. The CDR3 runs 15 residues. Here the CDR3 reads CASSHLDRANYGYTF. CDR3 bases: TGTGCCAGCAGCCACCTCGACAGGGCGAACTATGGCTACACCTTC.

The chain links TRBV4-1 to TRBJ2-7, with 10 bases fitting TRBD1. The CDR3 spans 15 residues. Germline CDR1 reads MGHRA; CDR2 reads YSYEKL. V dropped 1 base and J dropped 4; count of bases not matched to a gene: 4. The CDR3, as DNA: TGCGCCAGCAGCCAAGCCGGGACAGGGGTATACGAGCAGTACTTC. It is translated as CASSQAGTGVYEQYF.

The chain combines TRBV25-1 with TRBJ1-1, with D possibly matching TRBD1 (5 bases). The CDR3 consists of 14 residues. Germline V gene data show CDR1 as MGHDK and CDR2 as SYGVNS. V dropped 3 bases and J dropped 4 bases, with 12 bases sitting between them. As DNA, the CDR3 is TGTGCCAGCAGTGAGGTTGGGGGGGGCACTGAAGCTTTCTTT. This codes for CASSEVGGGTEAFF.

In DNA, the CDR3 is TGTGCCAGCAGTTACGGAGGGTCGGTAGAGACCCAGTACTTC. Protein sequence: CASSYGGSVETQYF. This chain connects TRBV6-5 to TRBJ2-5, with D perhaps TRBD2 (6 bases). This CDR3 contains 14 residues. Germline V gene data show CDR1 as MNHEY and CDR2 as SVGAGI. The V and J ends lost 2 bases and 4 bases respectively, with 11 bases between them.

V gene TRBV7-2 combines with J gene TRBJ2-2; 7 bases map to TRBD1. This CDR3 is 17 amino acids long. V was pared by 2 bases and J by 0 bases, with 6 bases of the junction left unmatched. Germline CDR1 SGHTA, CDR2 FQGNSA. The CDR3 loop reads CASSLYRGRANTGELFF. The CDR3, as DNA: TGTGCCAGCAGCTTATACAGGGGCCGTGCGAACACCGGGGAGCTGTTTTTT.

This clone was counted between two and nine times. The rearrangement uses TRBV20-1 and TRBJ2-7, with D unclear. With 2 bases removed from V and 4 bases from J, the gap between germline ends came to 6 bases. The CDR3 runs 11 residues. In germline, CDR1 is DFQATT, CDR2 SNEGSKA (reference sequence). In DNA, the CDR3 is TGCAGTGCTAGATCGGAGTACGAGCAGTACTTC. Residues: CSARSEYEQYF.

The V call is TRBV9, the J call TRBJ1-2; D is ambiguous. The CDR3 totals 13 residues. CDR1 SGDLS and CDR2 YYNGEE come from the germline V gene. V was cut by 0 bases and J by 6 bases, with 9 bases left in between. The CDR3 sequence is CASSVVIRDGYTF. CDR3 DNA sequence: TGTGCCAGCAGCGTAGTAATAAGGGATGGCTACACCTTC.

The chain carries TRBV30 and TRBJ2-7, with 11 bases fitting TRBD2. The CDR3 totals 16 residues. The germline CDR1 and CDR2 sequences are GTSNPN and SVGIG (reference sequence). Trimming at V came to 0 bases and at J to 1 base, leaving 5 bases not matched to a gene. CDR3 DNA: TGTGCCTGGAGTGTACTAGCGGGAGAAGGGTCCTACGAGCAGTACTTC. Translating it yields CAWSVLAGEGSYEQYF.

The chain employs TRBV2 and TRBJ2-5; D might be TRBD1 (7 bases). This CDR3 spans 14 amino acids. Trimming removed 8 bases from V and 4 bases from J, with 17 bases in between. The V gene's germline CDR1 is SNHLY and CDR2 FYNNEI. This CDR3 reads CASRRGQEGETQYF. CDR3 nucleotides: TGTGCCAGCCGACGCGGACAGGAGGGAGAGACCCAGTACTTC. The variable domain in full, with the rest retrieved from reference TRBV2 and TRBJ2-5, is EPEVTQTPSHQVTQMGQEVILRCVPISNHLYFYWYRQILGQKVEFLVSFYNNEISEKSEIFDDQFSVERPDGSNFTLKIRSTKLEDSAMYFCASRRGQEGETQYFGPGTRLLVL.

V and J are TRBV5-6 and TRBJ1-1; a weak D match, TRBD1 (6 bases). V dropped 2 bases and J dropped 1 base, with 15 bases sitting between them. Germline V CDR1 and CDR2: SGHDT, YYEEEE. CDR3 length: 16 amino acids. CDR3 nucleotide sequence: TGTGCCAGCAGCTTCCGCCTTCGGGACACGAACACTGAAGCTTTCTTT. Amino acids: CASSFRLRDTNTEAFF.

This clone came up a few times. The V gene is TRBV5-4, the J gene TRBJ2-3; either TRBD1 or TRBD2 may supply D (6 bases each). Deletions cut 4 bases from V and 3 bases from J, with 18 bases between. The CDR3 length is 16 residues. Per germline, CDR1 SGHNT and CDR2 YYREEE (reference sequence). In DNA, the CDR3 is TGTGCCAGCAGCCCCGACCAAACGGGGGCAACAGATACGCAGTATTTT. This codes for CASSPDQTGATDTQYF.

The chain combines TRBV15 with TRBJ1-2; no reliable D call. Germline V lookup: CDR1 LNHNV, CDR2 YYDKDF (reference sequence). V was pared by 3 bases and J by 2 bases, with 10 bases between. This CDR3 comprises 14 residues. This chain's CDR3 is CATSRTGWNYGYTF. CDR3 nucleotides: TGTGCCACCAGCAGGACCGGTTGGAACTATGGCTACACCTTC.

A few counts support this clone. The genes are TRBV4-3 and TRBJ2-1; possible D gene TRBD1, 7 bases. Looked up from germline, CDR1 is LGHNA and CDR2 is YSLEER. V lost 3 bases to trimming and J lost 5 bases, with 14 bases between them. The length of the CDR3 is 15 residues. Here the CDR3 reads CASSHGGGLHNEQFF. The CDR3 coding sequence is TGCGCCAGCAGCCACGGAGGGGGCCTACACAATGAGCAGTTCTTC.

The rearrangement joins TRBV7-3 to TRBJ1-1; D gene ambiguous. The CDR3 is made up of 14 amino acids. Trimming took 5 bases from V and 2 from J, leaving 12 bases between them. Germline CDR1 and CDR2: SGHTA and FQGTGA. CDR3 nucleotides: TGTGCCAGCAGCCCGGCGGTAACTAACACTGAAGCTTTCTTT. Its translation: CASSPAVTNTEAFF.

The chain combines TRBV5-4 with TRBJ2-5; D is unclear. The CDR3 contains 14 residues. Trimming pared 0 bases from V and 2 bases from J, leaving 8 bases between. Germline V gives CDR1 SGHNT, CDR2 YYREEE (reference sequence). The CDR3 reads CASSLVAQQETQYF. CDR3 bases: TGTGCCAGCAGCTTGGTGGCACAACAAGAGACCCAGTACTTC.

The rearrangement uses TRBV4-2 and TRBJ1-5; tentatively, D is TRBD1 (5 bases). Germline V gene lookup returns CDR1 LGHNA and CDR2 YNFKEQ. Trimming took 0 bases from V and 6 from J, leaving 15 bases between them. The CDR3 spans 16 residues. The CDR3 DNA follows: TGTGCCAGCAGCCAAGATCTCGGGGGGGGAGGTCAGCCCCAGCATTTT. Translation: CASSQDLGGGGQPQHF.

The rearrangement links TRBV14 to TRBJ1-6, with D tentatively TRBD1 (6 bases). Looked up from germline, CDR1 is SGHDN and CDR2 is FVKESK. There are 14 residues in the CDR3. V lost 1 base and J 10 bases, leaving 11 bases between the germline ends. In DNA form, the CDR3 reads TGTGCCAGCAGCCAAGGTCCAGGGGTATCACCCCTCCACTTT. Amino acids: CASSQGPGVSPLHF.

V and J are TRBV12-5 and TRBJ1-1; D is ambiguous. This CDR3 is 16 amino acids long. Germline-derived CDR1 and CDR2 are LGHNT and FRNRAP. The V gene lost 1 base and the J gene lost 4 bases, with 16 bases spanning the gap. In DNA form, the CDR3 reads TGTGCTAGTGGTTTGGGGGTTACAGATTTTCTCACTGAAGCTTTCTTT. Translation gives CASGLGVTDFLTEAFF. Complete variable domain (other parts from reference TRBV12-5 and TRBJ1-1): DARVTQTPRHKVTEMGQEVTMRCQPILGHNTVFWYRQTMMQGLELLAYFRNRAPLDDSGMPKDRFSAEMPDATLATLKIQPSEPRDSAVYFCASGLGVTDFLTEAFFGQGTRLTVV.

The chain combines TRBV30 with TRBJ2-3; weak D call: TRBD1 (5 bases). The CDR3 totals 15 residues. CDR1 is GTSNPN, CDR2 SVGIG, per germline (reference sequence). Trimming removed 0 bases from V and 0 bases from J, with 10 bases in between. The CDR3 DNA reads TGTGCCTGGAGTGTGGGGCGTCCAAGCACAGATACGCAGTATTTT. Protein: CAWSVGRPSTDTQYF.

V and J are TRBV27 and TRBJ1-2; D ambiguous. CDR3 length: 16 amino acids. Trimming left V 5 bases short and J 3 bases short, with 19 bases between. Germline V gives CDR1 MNHEY, CDR2 SMNVEV (reference sequence). The CDR3 protein is CASSPNPLRVDYGYTF. The CDR3 nucleotides read TGTGCCAGCAGTCCAAACCCCCTCCGGGTTGACTATGGCTACACCTTC.